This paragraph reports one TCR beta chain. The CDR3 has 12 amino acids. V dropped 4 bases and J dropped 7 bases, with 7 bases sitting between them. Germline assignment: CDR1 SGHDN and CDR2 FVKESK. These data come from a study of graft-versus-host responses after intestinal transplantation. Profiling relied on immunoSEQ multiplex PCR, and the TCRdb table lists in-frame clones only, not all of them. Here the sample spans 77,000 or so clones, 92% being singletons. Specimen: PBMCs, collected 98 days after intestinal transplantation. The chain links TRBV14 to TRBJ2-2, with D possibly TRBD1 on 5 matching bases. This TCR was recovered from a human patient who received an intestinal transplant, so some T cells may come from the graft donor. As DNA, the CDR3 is TGTGCCAGCAGCCTTCAGGGCGGGGAGCTGTTTTTT. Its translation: CASSLQGGELFF.